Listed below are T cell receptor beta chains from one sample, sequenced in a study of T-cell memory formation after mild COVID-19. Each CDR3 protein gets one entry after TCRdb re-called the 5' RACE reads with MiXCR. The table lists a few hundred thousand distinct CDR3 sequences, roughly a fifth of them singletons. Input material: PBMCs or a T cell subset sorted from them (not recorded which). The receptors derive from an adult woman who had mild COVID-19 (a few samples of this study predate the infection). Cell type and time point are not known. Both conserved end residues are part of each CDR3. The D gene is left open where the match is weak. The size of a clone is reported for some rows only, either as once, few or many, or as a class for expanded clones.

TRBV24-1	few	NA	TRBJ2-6	CATSRAGANVLTF	TGTGCCACTTCTCGGGCTGGGGCCAACGTCCTGACTTTC
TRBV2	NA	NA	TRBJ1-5	CASSRARQGNQPQHF	TGTGCCAGCAGTAGGGCTCGTCAGGGCAATCAGCCCCAGCATTTT
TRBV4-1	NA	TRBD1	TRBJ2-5	CASSQEGGRLGQGMETQYF	TGCGCCAGCAGCCAAGAAGGAGGCCGACTGGGACAGGGTATGGAGACCCAGTACTTC
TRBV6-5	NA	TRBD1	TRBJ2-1	CASSRQGPENEQFF	TGTGCCAGCAGTAGACAGGGTCCGGAGAATGAGCAGTTCTTC
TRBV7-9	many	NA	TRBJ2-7	CASSSDRGQVAEQYF	TGTGCCAGCAGTTCGGACCGGGGTCAGGTGGCCGAGCAGTACTTC
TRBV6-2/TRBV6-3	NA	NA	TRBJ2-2	CASSLDQLAPGELFF	TGTGCCAGCAGCCTTGACCAGCTAGCACCCGGGGAGCTGTTTTTT
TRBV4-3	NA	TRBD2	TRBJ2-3	CASSQDLGTSGRGSTDTQYF	TGCGCCAGCAGCCAAGATCTTGGGACTAGCGGGAGGGGAAGCACAGATACGCAGTATTTT
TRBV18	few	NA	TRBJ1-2	CASSPPVGYGYTF	TGTGCCAGCTCACCTCCGGTGGGGTATGGCTACACCTTC
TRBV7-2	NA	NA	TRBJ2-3	CASSPGWTPSTDTQYF	TGTGCCAGCAGCCCGGGATGGACGCCTAGCACAGATACGCAGTATTTT
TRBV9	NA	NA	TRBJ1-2	CASSVVSGHLDGYTF	TGTGCCAGCAGCGTAGTCTCAGGACACTTAGATGGCTACACCTTC
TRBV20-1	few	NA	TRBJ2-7	CSARDLRSSAYEQYF	TGCAGTGCTAGAGATCTCCGCTCGTCAGCCTACGAGCAGTACTTC
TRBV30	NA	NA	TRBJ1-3	CAWNQGWSGNTIYF	TGTGCCTGGAACCAGGGGTGGTCTGGAAACACCATATATTTT
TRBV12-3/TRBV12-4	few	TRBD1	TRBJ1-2	CASSLVRTGGAGGYTF	TGTGCCAGCAGTTTAGTGAGGACAGGGGGCGCGGGTGGCTACACCTTC
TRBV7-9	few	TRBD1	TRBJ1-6	CASSSGQGSSPLHF	TGTGCCAGCAGCTCCGGACAGGGGAGTTCACCCCTCCACTTT
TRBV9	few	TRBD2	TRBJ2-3	CASSPGTSGRPLTDTQYF	TGTGCCAGCAGTCCCGGGACTAGCGGGAGGCCCCTTACAGATACGCAGTATTTT
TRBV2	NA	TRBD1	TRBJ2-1	CASSFDRAPYNEQFF	TGTGCCAGCAGTTTCGACAGGGCCCCCTACAATGAGCAGTTCTTC
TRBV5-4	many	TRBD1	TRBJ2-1	CASSPKGADNEQFF	TGTGCCAGCAGCCCAAAGGGGGCTGACAATGAGCAGTTCTTC
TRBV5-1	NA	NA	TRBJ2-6	CASSAGTRDLLFSGANVLTF	TGCGCCAGCAGCGCCGGCACCCGGGATCTGCTATTCTCTGGGGCCAACGTCCTGACTTTC
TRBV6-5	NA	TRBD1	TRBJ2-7	CASSYWGQGYEQYF	TGTGCCAGCAGTTACTGGGGACAGGGGTACGAGCAGTACTTC
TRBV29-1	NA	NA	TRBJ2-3	CSVEGGRVDTDTQYF	TGCAGCGTTGAGGGCGGGCGGGTCGACACAGATACGCAGTATTTT
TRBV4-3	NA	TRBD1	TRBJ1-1	CASSQDFGVQGSNTEAFF	TGCGCCAGCAGCCAAGATTTCGGAGTACAGGGGTCGAACACTGAAGCTTTCTTT
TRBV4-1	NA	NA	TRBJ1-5	CASSQVVGQFNQPQHF	TGCGCCAGCAGCCAGGTGGTGGGTCAGTTTAATCAGCCCCAGCATTTT
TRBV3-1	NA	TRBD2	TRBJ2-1	CASSPLAGVSRDEQFF	TGTGCCAGCAGCCCACTAGCGGGAGTATCTAGGGATGAGCAGTTCTTC
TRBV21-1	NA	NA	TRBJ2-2	CASSHWNDRSDTGELFF	TGTGCCAGCAGCCACTGGAATGACAGGTCCGACACCGGGGAGCTGTTTTTT
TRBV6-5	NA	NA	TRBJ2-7	CASSPDRHSYEQYF	TGTGCCAGCAGTCCGGACAGACACTCCTACGAGCAGTACTTC
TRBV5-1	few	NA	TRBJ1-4	CASSSGSTNEKLFF	TGCGCCAGCAGCTCAGGGTCGACTAATGAAAAACTGTTTTTT
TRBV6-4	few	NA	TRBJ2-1	CASSPQSGGGGNEQFF	TGTGCCAGCAGTCCCCAGTCGGGGGGAGGGGGCAATGAGCAGTTCTTC
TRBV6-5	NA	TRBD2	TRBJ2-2	CASSYLGLAGWLTNTGELFF	TGTGCCAGCAGTTACTTGGGACTAGCGGGATGGCTAACGAACACCGGGGAGCTGTTTTTT
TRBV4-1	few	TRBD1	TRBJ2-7	CASSQEDRGPLYEQYF	TGCGCCAGCAGCCAAGAAGACAGGGGGCCTCTCTACGAGCAGTACTTC
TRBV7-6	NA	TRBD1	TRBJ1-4	CASSLAGTGTANEKLFF	TGTGCCAGCAGCTTAGCAGGAACCGGGACAGCTAATGAAAAACTGTTTTTT
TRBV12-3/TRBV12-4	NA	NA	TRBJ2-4	CASSTSAKNIQYF	NA
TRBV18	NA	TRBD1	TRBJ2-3	CASSPWDRVPDTQYF	TGTGCCAGCTCACCATGGGACAGGGTACCAGATACGCAGTATTTT
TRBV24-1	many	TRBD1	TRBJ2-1	CATSDPQGDGGSYNEQFF	TGTGCCACCAGTGACCCCCAGGGGGATGGGGGCTCCTACAATGAGCAGTTCTTC
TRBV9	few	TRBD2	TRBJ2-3	CASSVGTSGYTDTQYF	TGTGCCAGCAGCGTAGGAACTAGCGGGTACACAGATACGCAGTATTTT
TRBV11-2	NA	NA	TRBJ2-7	CASSPTRRVGDYEQYF	TGTGCCAGCAGCCCAACCAGACGAGTAGGAGACTACGAGCAGTACTTC
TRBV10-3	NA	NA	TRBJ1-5	CAISEGRDEPQHF	TGTGCCATCAGTGAGGGCAGGGATGAGCCCCAGCATTTT
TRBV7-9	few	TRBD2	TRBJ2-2	CASSLRTSGAGTGELFF	TGTGCCAGCAGCTTACGTACTAGCGGGGCAGGTACCGGGGAGCTGTTTTTT
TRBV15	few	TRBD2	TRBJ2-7	CATSSPGGTYEQYF	TGTGCCACCAGCAGCCCGGGGGGGACCTACGAGCAGTACTTC
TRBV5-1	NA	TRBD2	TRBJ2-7	CASSLDRGGRVDEQYF	TGCGCCAGCAGCTTGGACCGCGGGGGTAGGGTGGACGAGCAGTACTTC
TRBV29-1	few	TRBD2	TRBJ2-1	CSVDVIAGYNEQFF	TGCAGCGTTGACGTGATAGCGGGGTACAATGAGCAGTTCTTC
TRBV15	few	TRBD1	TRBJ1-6	CATSRDHFQGADNSPLHF	TGTGCCACCAGCAGAGATCATTTCCAGGGGGCGGATAATTCACCCCTCCACTTT
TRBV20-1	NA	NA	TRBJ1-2	CSAREGSGGNGYTF	TGCAGTGCTAGAGAAGGGAGTGGGGGTAATGGCTACACCTTC
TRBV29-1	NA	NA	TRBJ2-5	CSTLPYRGETQYF	TGCAGCACTCTTCCCTATAGGGGAGAGACCCAGTACTTC
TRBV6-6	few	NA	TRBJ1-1	CASSYLMGAAMNTEAFF	TGTGCCAGCAGTTACTTGATGGGAGCCGCAATGAACACTGAAGCTTTCTTT
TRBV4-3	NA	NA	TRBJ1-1	CASSQDHRARGTEAFF	TGCGCCAGCAGCCAAGATCACAGGGCCCGGGGCACTGAAGCTTTCTTT
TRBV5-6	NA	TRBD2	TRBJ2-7	CASSSGLAGGWYEQYF	TGTGCCAGCAGCTCTGGACTAGCGGGAGGATGGTACGAGCAGTACTTC
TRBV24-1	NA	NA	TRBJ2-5	CATSDRGAIQETQYF	TGTGCCACCAGTGACCGGGGGGCGATCCAAGAGACCCAGTACTTC
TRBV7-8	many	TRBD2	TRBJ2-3	CASSLGSGGGTDTQYF	TGTGCCAGCAGCTTAGGGAGCGGGGGAGGTACAGATACGCAGTATTTT
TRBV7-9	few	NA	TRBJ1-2	CASSLANSYGYTF	TGTGCCAGCAGCTTAGCGAACAGCTATGGCTACACCTTC
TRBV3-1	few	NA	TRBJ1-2	CASSPQGNNGYTF	TGTGCCAGCAGCCCCCAGGGTAACAATGGCTACACCTTC
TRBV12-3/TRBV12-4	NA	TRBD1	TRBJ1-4	CASSPDRGREKLFF	TGTGCCAGCAGTCCGGACAGGGGGCGGGAGAAACTGTTTTTT
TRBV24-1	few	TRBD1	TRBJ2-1	CATSSQGQEVYNEQFF	TGTGCCACCAGTAGCCAGGGACAGGAGGTCTACAATGAGCAGTTCTTC
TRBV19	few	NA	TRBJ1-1	CASRVSGSTEAFF	TGTGCCAGTAGAGTTTCCGGGAGCACTGAAGCTTTCTTT
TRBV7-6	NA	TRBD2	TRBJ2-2	CASSRIRTSGTTGELFF	TGTGCCAGCAGCAGAATCCGGACTAGCGGGACGACCGGGGAGCTGTTTTTT
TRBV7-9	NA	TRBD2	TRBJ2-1	CASSLTWTSGSRSYNEQFF	TGTGCCAGCAGCTTAACCTGGACTAGCGGGAGCCGCTCCTACAATGAGCAGTTCTTC
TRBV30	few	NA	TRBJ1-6	CAWREQGNSPLHF	TGTGCCTGGAGGGAACAGGGTAATTCACCCCTCCACTTT
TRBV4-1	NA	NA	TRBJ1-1	CASSQVDTRGTEAFF	TGCGCCAGCAGCCAGGTGGACACCCGGGGGACTGAAGCTTTCTTT
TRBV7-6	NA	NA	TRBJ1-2	CASSSWGYGYTF	TGTGCCAGCAGCTCCTGGGGCTATGGCTACACCTTC
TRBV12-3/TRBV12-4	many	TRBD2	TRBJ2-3	CASSLSLADTDTQYF	TGTGCCAGCAGTTTGTCACTAGCGGACACAGATACGCAGTATTTT